Below, one TCR beta chain is given with its context. Its antigen remains unidentified. This entry belongs to a study of post-analysis software for immune sequencing data. Findings of the study overall: Patients used roughly five TRBV segments, including TRBV5-6, TRBV5-1 and TRBV20-1, more often than controls.

The CDR3 spans 11 residues. The ends were cut back, 5 bases at V and 6 bases at J, with 8 bases in the middle. Germline-derived CDR1 and CDR2 are SGHTA and FQGNSA. The authors incorporated unique molecular identifiers into the TCR beta cDNA libraries. Input of about 0.85 to 10 million T cells yielded 400,000 to 550,000 cDNA molecules. One entry per CDR3 protein results from TCRdb running MiXCR on the PCR reads. In the table there are some 800,000 distinct CDR3 sequences, under 60% of which are singletons. The specimen was blood. J is TRBJ2-7 and V is TRBV7-2; D not resolved. The receptor's source is a girl aged 5-17 years with multiple sclerosis. CDR3 in DNA: TGTGCCAGCAGCCCCAGAAGCGAGCAGTACTTC. It specifies CASSPRSEQYF.